This TCR beta chain is drawn from a study of T cells in Graves' hyperthyroidism and ophthalmopathy. On this clonotype itself: Germline is not matched at one junction end, which may reflect a read error.

Amplification targeted TCR beta CDR3 regions from RNA transcripts. In the first-round RT-PCR of the TCR CDR3, the HTBI primer set was used. TCRdb ran MiXCR on the multiplex PCR reads and lists one entry per CDR3 protein. The table shows about 590,000 distinct CDR3 sequences, with 15% to 18% occurring only once. The CDR3 has 13 amino acids. CDR1 SGHTA and CDR2 FQGNSA come from the germline V gene. The chain couples TRBV7-2 to TRBJ2-3; the D is unclear. The sequence was collected from a woman aged 25 to 45 with Graves' hyperthyroidism. Input material: blood. The CDR3 DNA is TGTGCCTGCAGCTTCCCCTCCGCAGATACGCAGTATTTT. Translation gives CACSFPSADTQYF.